This T cell receptor beta chain was captured in a study of T cells in Graves' hyperthyroidism and ophthalmopathy. Study background: Before treatment of any kind, peripheral blood was taken at initial diagnosis.

A Clinical Activity Score of at least 3, a NOSPECS grade of at least 4 and a duration under 3 months were recorded in the ophthalmopathy patients. PBMCs stemmed from about 9.7 ml fresh peripheral blood. RNA transcripts gave rise to amplified TCR beta CDR3 regions. In the first-round RT-PCR of the TCR CDR3, the HTBI primer set was used. TCRdb analysed the multiplex PCR reads with MiXCR anew, one entry per CDR3 protein. The table shows fewer than 450,000 distinct CDR3 sequences, with roughly 20% occurring only once. In germline, CDR1 is KGHDR, CDR2 SFDVKD. The CDR3 extends over 17 amino acids. V lost 5 bases, J lost 1 base, and 18 bases lay in between. Overall study findings and caveats: Researchers found most expanded thyroid clonotypes above 0.001 in blood as well.

This clonotype was seen a few times. Its antigen is still unknown. The specimen was blood. The TCR originated in a young man with Graves' ophthalmopathy. The chain joins TRBV24-1 to TRBJ2-3, with TRBD2 as a possible D gene (6 bases). The CDR3: CATSVPSRGSRTDTQYF. DNA for the CDR3: TGTGCCACCAGTGTCCCCTCCCGGGGGTCTCGCACAGATACGCAGTATTTT.